This entry is about one T cell receptor (beta chain). Its antigen remains unknown. This sample was taken from a study of cytomegalovirus exposure and HLA in healthy donors. Study-level information: From donors who were HLA-typed, an early data release held 80 million to 95 million unique TCRs. In terms of ancestry, the Caucasian-associated cluster contained around four fifths of the 398 genotyped donors.

Germline V gene lookup returns CDR1 GTSNPN and CDR2 SVGIG (reference sequence). The length of the CDR3 is 14 residues. V was trimmed by 3 bases and J by 8 bases, leaving 16 bases between them. Findings of the study overall: When a later analysis was performed, an Asian-associated ancestry cluster reportedly had fewer N-insertions than the roughly 700-donor mean. Cytomegalovirus-associated status was assigned to about 170 TCR beta chains.

A multiplex PCR was run with 60 Vbeta primers and 13 Jbeta primers. Assay: immunoSEQ multiplex PCR; the TCRdb copy retains only in-frame clones and omits some. The sample yields roughly 120,000 clones, 77% seen once. The receptor's source is a middle-aged man in good health and CMV-seropositive. Source material: PBMCs. The chain has TRBV30 and TRBJ1-4, with TRBD1 as a possible D gene (5 bases). The CDR3 loop reads CAWRQGQSWEKLFF. The CDR3 DNA reads as TGTGCCTGGAGGCAAGGACAATCCTGGGAAAAACTGTTTTTT.